These T cell receptor beta chains were read from a single sample in a study of cytomegalovirus exposure and HLA in healthy donors. Using immunoSEQ multiplex PCR, the repertoire was profiled, and TCRdb retains in-frame clones only, with some absent. The repertoire includes 150,000 to 200,000 clones, 81% of them detected once, and approximately 1.3% sits in the top ten. Material for sequencing was PBMCs. All receptors derive from a middle-aged man in good health and CMV-seropositive. The conserved cysteine and the conserved F or W are not part of the CDR3 here. Each record gives: clone size, V gene, J gene, CDR3 length, CDR3 protein. Only some rows state a clone size, as once, few, many or a class for expanded clones.

NA	TRBV27	TRBJ1-1	11	ASRTSRSTEAF
NA	TRBV10-3	TRBJ2-3	10	AIGRLTDTQY
few	TRBV9	TRBJ2-7	13	ASSGDRDRGYEQY
NA	TRBV11-2	TRBJ1-2	14	ASSPATGGAVYGYT
NA	TRBV5-8	TRBJ2-3	15	ASSLGTSGSVSDTQY
NA	TRBV4-1	TRBJ2-5	10	ASSQPQETQY
NA	TRBV15	TRBJ2-3	15	ATSRDLRGASTDTQY
NA	TRBV2	TRBJ1-2	12	ASSEQGEDYGYT
NA	TRBV10-1	TRBJ1-5	12	ASTLDRAGQPQH
NA	TRBV6-5	TRBJ1-4	13	ASSPLGQSNEKLF
NA	TRBV5-4	TRBJ1-6	12	ASSLGQDRTPLH
NA	TRBV6-1	TRBJ1-1	11	ASRPREGTEAF
NA	TRBV29-1	TRBJ2-7	12	SVVLPGDMGEQY
NA	TRBV28	TRBJ2-7	13	ASSLSGGPTYEQY
NA	TRBV5-1	TRBJ2-1	14	ASSSQGAIGYNEQF
once	TRBV4-2	TRBJ2-2	12	ASSQVTNTGELF
NA	TRBV9	TRBJ2-1	13	ASSPGLAEYNEQF
NA	TRBV27	TRBJ2-7	12	ASSPLGGGSEQY
NA	TRBV6-5	TRBJ1-2	13	ASTPFIDRAVGYT
NA	TRBV5-1	TRBJ1-1	12	ASSLGGGGTEAF
NA	TRBV4-2	TRBJ1-2	16	ASSQDPGQGGDLYGYT
NA	TRBV5-1	TRBJ1-1	12	ASSLAGGNTEAF
few	TRBV4-1	TRBJ2-2	17	ASSQDGETSGGISGELF
NA	TRBV15	TRBJ2-2	16	ATSGRVAGGLDTGELF
NA	TRBV15	TRBJ1-5	13	ATSRGGQGYQPQH
NA	TRBV4-3	TRBJ1-1	12	ASSQDSRRTEAF
NA	TRBV19	TRBJ2-1	12	ASSPRTAYNEQF
NA	TRBV28	TRBJ1-3	14	ASSLVVPSSGNTIY
NA	TRBV5-1	TRBJ2-3	14	ASSLGAGTGTDTQY
NA	TRBV7-3	TRBJ1-2	12	ASSVTGGHYGYT
NA	TRBV7-7	TRBJ2-3	11	ASSRQGTDTQY
NA	TRBV28	TRBJ1-1	13	ASSLFRQGRSEAF
NA	TRBV19	TRBJ1-2	14	ASSPRPGTFNYGYT
NA	TRBV7-3	TRBJ2-1	14	ASSPPGTSGSGEQF
NA	TRBV15	TRBJ2-7	13	ATSDPGGLTYEQY
few	TRBV29-1	TRBJ2-1	14	SVVGGTSHSHNEQF
NA	TRBV18	TRBJ2-4	15	ASSPQGQGFDKNIQY
few	TRBV7-8	TRBJ2-2	12	ASSSRTILGELF
NA	TRBV28	TRBJ2-3	14	ASNPSRVGGTDTQY
NA	TRBV23-1	TRBJ2-7	12	ASSQDRPLDEQY
few	TRBV19	TRBJ2-6	15	ASSTVRFSSGANVLT
NA	TRBV6-5	TRBJ1-2	12	ASSHSAGNYGYT
NA	TRBV6-5	TRBJ1-5	13	ASSTADRPNQPQH
few	TRBV4-2	TRBJ1-3	14	ASSQGLTGTGNTIY
NA	TRBV5-6	TRBJ2-7	13	ASSLPMREGYEQY
NA	TRBV19	TRBJ2-1	12	ASRRRSSYNEQF
NA	TRBV5-1	TRBJ2-1	13	ASSLGSGGFDEQF